This T cell receptor (beta chain) was recorded in a study of PD-1 blockade in classical Hodgkin lymphoma. Notes on the study in general: Lower baseline TCR diversity marked trial partial responders and progressors. Relative to healthy donors, newly diagnosed patients reportedly had lower baseline TCR diversity, which was reported as lower still in relapsed/refractory patients. Individuals initiating nivolumab under 1 year after ASCT were excluded.

Per germline, CDR1 SGHRS and CDR2 YFSETQ. V was cut by 0 bases and J by 1 base, with 7 bases left in between. This CDR3 comprises 14 residues. The assay was immunoSEQ multiplex PCR, and TCRdb's table has in-frame clones only and misses some. The top ten clones hold approximately 11% of a sample with about 46,000 clones, about three quarters of them seen once. A word on this clone: The antigen is unknown.

Each and every patient relapsed after autologous stem cell transplantation, and patients got differing brentuximab vedotin exposure. This rearrangement joins TRBV5-1 to TRBJ1-1; no clear D. The sample was peripheral blood mononuclear cells (PBMCs), taken at baseline. This receptor was taken from a human donor with classical Hodgkin lymphoma. The CDR3 region is CASSLAPGNTEAFF. CDR3 DNA sequence: TGCGCCAGCAGCTTGGCCCCGGGGAACACTGAAGCTTTCTTT.